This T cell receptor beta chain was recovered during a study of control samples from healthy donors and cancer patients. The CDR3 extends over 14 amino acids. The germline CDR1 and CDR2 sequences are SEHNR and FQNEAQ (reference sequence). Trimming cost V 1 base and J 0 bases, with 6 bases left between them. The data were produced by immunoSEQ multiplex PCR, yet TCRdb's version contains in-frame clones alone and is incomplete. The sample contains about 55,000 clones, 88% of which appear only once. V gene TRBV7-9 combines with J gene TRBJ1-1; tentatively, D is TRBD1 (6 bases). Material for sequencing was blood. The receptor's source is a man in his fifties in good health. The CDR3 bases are TGTGCCAGCAGCTTAGGGGGGCTGAACACTGAAGCTTTCTTT. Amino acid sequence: CASSLGGLNTEAFF. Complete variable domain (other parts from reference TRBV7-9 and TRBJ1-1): DTGVSQNPRHKITKRGQNVTFRCDPISEHNRLYWYRQTLGQGPEFLTYFQNEAQLEKSRLLSDRFSAERPKGSFSTLEIQRTEQGDSAMYLCASSLGGLNTEAFFGQGTRLTVV.